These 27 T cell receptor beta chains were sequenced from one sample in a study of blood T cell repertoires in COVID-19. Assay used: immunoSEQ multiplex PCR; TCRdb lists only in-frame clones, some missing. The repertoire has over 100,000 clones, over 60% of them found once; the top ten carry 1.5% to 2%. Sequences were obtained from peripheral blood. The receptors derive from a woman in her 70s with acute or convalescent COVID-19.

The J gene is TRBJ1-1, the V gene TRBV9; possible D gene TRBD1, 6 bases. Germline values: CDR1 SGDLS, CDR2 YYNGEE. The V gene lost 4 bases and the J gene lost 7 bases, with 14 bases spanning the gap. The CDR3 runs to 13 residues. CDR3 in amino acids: CASSPRGRDEAFF. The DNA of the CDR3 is TGTGCCAGCAGCCCCAGGGGAAGGGATGAAGCTTTCTTT. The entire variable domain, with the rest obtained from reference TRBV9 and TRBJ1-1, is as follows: DSGVTQTPKHLITATGQRVTLRCSPRSGDLSVYWYQQSLDQGLQFLIQYYNGEERAKGNILERFSAQQFPDLHSELNLSSLELGDSALYFCASSPRGRDEAFFGQGTRLTVV.

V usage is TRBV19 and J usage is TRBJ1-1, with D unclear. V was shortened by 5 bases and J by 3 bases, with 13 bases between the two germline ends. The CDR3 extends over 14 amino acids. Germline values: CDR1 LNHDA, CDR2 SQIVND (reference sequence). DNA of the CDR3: TGTGCCAGTAGTCTAGTCGTCGGGGACACTGAAGCTTTCTTT. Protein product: CASSLVVGDTEAFF.

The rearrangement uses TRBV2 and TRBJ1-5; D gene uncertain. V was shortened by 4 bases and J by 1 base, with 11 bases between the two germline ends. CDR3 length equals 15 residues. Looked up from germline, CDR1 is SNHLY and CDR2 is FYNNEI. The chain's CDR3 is CASSVSGLSNQPQHF. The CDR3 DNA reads TGTGCCAGCAGTGTTTCGGGGTTAAGCAATCAGCCCCAGCATTTT.

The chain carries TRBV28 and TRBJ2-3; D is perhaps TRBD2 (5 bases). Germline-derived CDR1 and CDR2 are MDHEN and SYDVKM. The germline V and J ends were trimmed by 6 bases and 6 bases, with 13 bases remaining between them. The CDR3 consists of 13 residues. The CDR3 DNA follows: TGTGCCAGCAGCCCGTACGGCGGGGATACGCAGTATTTT. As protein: CASSPYGGDTQYF.

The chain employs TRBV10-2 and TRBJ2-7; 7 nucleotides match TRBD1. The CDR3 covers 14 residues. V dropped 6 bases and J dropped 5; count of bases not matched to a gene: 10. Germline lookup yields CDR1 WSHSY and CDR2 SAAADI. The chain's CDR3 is CASSLQGFNNEQYF. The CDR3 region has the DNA TGCGCCAGCAGCTTACAGGGGTTTAACAACGAGCAGTACTTC.

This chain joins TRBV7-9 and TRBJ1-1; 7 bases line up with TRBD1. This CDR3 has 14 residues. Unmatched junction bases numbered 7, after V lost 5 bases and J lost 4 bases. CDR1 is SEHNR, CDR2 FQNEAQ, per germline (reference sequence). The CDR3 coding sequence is TGTGCCAGCAGCCAGGGGGGCCGGGGCACTGAAGCTTTCTTT. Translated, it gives CASSQGGRGTEAFF.

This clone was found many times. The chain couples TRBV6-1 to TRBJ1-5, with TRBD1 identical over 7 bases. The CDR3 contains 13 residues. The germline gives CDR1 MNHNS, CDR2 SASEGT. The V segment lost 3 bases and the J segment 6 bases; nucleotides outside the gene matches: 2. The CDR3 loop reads CASSDRQGQPQHF. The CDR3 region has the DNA TGTGCCAGCAGTGATAGACAGGGTCAGCCCCAGCATTTT.

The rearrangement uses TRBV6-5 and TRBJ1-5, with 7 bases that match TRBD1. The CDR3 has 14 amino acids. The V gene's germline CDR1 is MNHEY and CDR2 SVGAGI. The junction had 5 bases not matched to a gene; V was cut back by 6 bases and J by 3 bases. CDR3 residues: CASSSTGDNQPQHF. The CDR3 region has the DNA TGTGCCAGCAGCTCAACAGGGGACAATCAGCCCCAGCATTTT.

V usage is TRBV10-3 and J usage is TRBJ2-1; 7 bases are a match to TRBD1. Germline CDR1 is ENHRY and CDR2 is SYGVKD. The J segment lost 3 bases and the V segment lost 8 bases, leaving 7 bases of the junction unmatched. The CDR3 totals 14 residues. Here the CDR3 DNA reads TGTGCCATCTCTAGACAGGGTTACTACAATGAGCAGTTCTTC. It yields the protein CAISRQGYYNEQFF.

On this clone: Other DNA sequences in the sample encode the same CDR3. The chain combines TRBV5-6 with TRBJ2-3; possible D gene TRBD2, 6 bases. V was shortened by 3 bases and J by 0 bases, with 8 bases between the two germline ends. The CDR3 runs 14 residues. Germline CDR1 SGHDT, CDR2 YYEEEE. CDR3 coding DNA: TGTGCCAGCAGCTCTGGGGGGAGCACAGATACGCAGTATTTT. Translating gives CASSSGGSTDTQYF.

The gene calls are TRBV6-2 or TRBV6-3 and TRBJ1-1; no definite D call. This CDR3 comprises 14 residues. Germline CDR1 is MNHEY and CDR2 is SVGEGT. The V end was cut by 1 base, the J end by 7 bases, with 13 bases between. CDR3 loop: CASSYLGAPGEAFF. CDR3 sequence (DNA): TGTGCCAGCAGTTACTTAGGAGCACCGGGTGAAGCTTTCTTT.

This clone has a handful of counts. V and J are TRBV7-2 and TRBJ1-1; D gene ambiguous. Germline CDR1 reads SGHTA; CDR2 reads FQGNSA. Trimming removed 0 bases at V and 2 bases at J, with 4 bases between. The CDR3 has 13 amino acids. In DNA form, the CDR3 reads TGTGCCAGCAGCTTAGCCATCAACACTGAAGCTTTCTTT. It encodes CASSLAINTEAFF.

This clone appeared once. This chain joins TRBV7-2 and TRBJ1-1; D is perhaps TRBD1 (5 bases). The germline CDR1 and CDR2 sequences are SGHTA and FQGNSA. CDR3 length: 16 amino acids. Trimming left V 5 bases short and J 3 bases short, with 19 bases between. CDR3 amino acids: CASSPAGGRRDTEAFF. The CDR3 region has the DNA TGTGCCAGCAGCCCAGCCGGGGGGAGGCGTGACACTGAAGCTTTCTTT.

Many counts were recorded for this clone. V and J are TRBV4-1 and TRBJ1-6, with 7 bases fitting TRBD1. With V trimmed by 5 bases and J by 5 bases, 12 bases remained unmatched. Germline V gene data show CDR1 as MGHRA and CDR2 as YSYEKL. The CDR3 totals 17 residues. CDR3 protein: CASSLTSYRGDNSPLHF. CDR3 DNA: TGCGCCAGCAGCTTAACCTCGTACAGGGGAGATAATTCACCCCTCCACTTT.

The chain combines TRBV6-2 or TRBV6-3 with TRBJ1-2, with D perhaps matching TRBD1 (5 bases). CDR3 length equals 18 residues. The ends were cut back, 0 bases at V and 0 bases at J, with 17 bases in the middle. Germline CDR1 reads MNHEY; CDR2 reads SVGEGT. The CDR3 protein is CASSYSGWAGPANYGYTF. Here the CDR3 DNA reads TGTGCCAGCAGTTACTCTGGGTGGGCAGGGCCTGCTAACTATGGCTACACCTTC.

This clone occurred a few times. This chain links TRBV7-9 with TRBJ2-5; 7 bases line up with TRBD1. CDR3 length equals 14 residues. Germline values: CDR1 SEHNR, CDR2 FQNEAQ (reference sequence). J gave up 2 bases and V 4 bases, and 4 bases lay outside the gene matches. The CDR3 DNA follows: TGTGCCAGCAGCTCCTTGACAGGGCAAGAGACCCAGTACTTC. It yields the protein CASSSLTGQETQYF.

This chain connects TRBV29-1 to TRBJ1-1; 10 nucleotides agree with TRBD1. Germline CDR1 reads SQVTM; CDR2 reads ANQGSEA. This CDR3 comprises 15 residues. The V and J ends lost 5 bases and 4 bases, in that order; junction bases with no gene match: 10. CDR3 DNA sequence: TGCAGCGTTTTACGGACAGGGGGAAAGGGCACTGAAGCTTTCTTT. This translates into CSVLRTGGKGTEAFF. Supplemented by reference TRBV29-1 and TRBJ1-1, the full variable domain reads SAVISQKPSRDICQRGTSLTIQCQVDSQVTMMFWYRQQPGQSLTLIATANQGSEATYESGFVIDKFPISRPNLTFSTLTVSNMSPEDSSIYLCSVLRTGGKGTEAFFGQGTRLTVV.

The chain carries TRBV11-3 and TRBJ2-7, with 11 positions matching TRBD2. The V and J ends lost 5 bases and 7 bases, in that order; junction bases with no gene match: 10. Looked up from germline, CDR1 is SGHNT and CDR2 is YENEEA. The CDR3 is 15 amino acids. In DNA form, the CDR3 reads TGTGCCAGCAGCCTTACCGGGACTAGCGGAGGAGAGCAGTACTTC. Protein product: CASSLTGTSGGEQYF.

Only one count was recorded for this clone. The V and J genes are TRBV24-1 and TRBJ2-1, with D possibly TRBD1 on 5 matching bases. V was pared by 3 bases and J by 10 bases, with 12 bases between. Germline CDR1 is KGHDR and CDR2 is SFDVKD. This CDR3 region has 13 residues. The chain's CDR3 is CATSDPEWTEQFF. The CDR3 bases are TGTGCCACCAGTGATCCCGAGTGGACAGAGCAGTTCTTC.

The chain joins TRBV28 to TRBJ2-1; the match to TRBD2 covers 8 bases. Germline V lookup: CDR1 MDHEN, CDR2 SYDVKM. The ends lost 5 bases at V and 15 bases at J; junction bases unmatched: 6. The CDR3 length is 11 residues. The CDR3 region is CASSTTGTRFF. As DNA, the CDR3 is TGTGCCAGCAGTACCACTGGGACTAGGTTCTTC.

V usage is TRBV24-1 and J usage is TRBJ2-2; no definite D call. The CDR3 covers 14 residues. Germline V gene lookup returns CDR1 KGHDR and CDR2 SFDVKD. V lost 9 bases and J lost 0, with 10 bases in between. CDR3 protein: CATLAGPNTGELFF. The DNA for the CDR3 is TGTGCCACCCTTGCTGGGCCGAACACCGGGGAGCTGTTTTTT.

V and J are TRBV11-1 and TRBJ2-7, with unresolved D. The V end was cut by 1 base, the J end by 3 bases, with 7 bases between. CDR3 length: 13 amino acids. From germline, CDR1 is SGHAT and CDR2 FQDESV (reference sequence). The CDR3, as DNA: TGTGCCAGCAGCTTAGGGCAGAACTACGAGCAGTACTTC. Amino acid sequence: CASSLGQNYEQYF.

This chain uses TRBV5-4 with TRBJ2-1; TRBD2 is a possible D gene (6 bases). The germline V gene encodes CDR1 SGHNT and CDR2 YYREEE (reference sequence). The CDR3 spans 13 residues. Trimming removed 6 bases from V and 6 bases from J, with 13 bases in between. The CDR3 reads CASNRGTPNEQFF. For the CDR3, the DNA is TGTGCCAGCAACCGGGGGACCCCCAATGAGCAGTTCTTC.

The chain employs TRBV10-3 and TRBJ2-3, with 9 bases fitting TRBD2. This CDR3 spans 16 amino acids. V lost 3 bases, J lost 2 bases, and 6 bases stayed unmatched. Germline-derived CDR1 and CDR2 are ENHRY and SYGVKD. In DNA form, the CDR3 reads TGTGCCATCAGTGAATTTGCGGGAGGGAACACAGATACGCAGTATTTT. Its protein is CAISEFAGGNTDTQYF.

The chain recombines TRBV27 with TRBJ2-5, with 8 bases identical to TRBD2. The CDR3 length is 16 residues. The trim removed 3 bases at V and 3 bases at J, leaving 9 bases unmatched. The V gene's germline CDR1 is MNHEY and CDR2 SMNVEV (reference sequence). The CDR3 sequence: CASSLGGGLGEETQYF. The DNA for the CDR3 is TGTGCCAGCAGTTTGGGCGGGGGGTTAGGAGAAGAGACCCAGTACTTC.

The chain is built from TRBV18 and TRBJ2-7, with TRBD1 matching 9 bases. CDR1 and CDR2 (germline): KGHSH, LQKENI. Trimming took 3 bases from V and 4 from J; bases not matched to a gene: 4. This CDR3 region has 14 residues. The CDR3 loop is CASSPDRGGYEQYF. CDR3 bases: TGTGCCAGCTCACCGGACAGGGGAGGTTACGAGCAGTACTTC.

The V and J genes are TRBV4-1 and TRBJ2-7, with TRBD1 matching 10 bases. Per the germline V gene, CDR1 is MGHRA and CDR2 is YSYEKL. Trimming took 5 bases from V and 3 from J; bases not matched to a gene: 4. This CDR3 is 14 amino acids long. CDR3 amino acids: CASSFRTGGYEQYF. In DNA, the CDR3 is TGCGCCAGCAGCTTCCGGACAGGGGGCTACGAGCAGTACTTC.